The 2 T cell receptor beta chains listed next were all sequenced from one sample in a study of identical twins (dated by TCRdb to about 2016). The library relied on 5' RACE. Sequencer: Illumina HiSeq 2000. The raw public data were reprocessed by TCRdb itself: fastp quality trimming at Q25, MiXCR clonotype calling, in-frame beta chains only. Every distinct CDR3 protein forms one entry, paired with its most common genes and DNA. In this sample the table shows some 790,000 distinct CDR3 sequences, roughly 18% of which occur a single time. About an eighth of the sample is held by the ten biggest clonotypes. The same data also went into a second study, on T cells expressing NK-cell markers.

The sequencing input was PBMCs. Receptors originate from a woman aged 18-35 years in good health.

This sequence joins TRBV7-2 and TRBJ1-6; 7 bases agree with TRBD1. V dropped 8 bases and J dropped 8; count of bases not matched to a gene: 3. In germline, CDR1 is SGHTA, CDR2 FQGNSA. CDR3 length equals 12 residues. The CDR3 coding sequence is TGTGCCAGCGGACAGGTTTATTCACCCCTCCACTTT. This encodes CASGQVYSPLHF.

The CDR3 loop is CASSLQTGIGANVLTF. The CDR3 DNA sequence: TGCGCCAGCAGCTTGCAGACAGGGATTGGGGCCAACGTCCTGACTTTC. The V and J genes are TRBV5-1 and TRBJ2-6, with 7 positions matching TRBD1. Losses at the gene ends were 1 base for V and 3 bases for J; bases not matched to a gene: 4. The CDR3 covers 16 residues. The germline CDR1 and CDR2 sequences are SGHRS and YFSETQ.